Presented here are 28 T cell receptor beta chains from one specimen sequenced in a study of metastatic and nonmetastatic thyroid tumors. Via MiXCR, TCRdb re-called the PCR reads. This table holds around 50,000 clones, less than 30% found once. There were no patients who had received any treatment before thyroid surgery. The sequenced material came from blood. The receptors were sampled from a female donor with papillary thyroid cancer or a benign thyroid nodule (not recorded which). Some clones in this sample may be carry-over from other donors' samples.

The chain combines TRBV20-1 with TRBJ2-3, with 12 bases identical to TRBD2. CDR3 size: 15 residues. The germline V gene encodes CDR1 DFQATT and CDR2 SNEGSKA (reference sequence). J gave up 1 base and V 5 bases, and 4 bases lay outside the gene matches. As DNA, the CDR3 is TGCAGTGCTGACAGACTAGCGGGGGGCACAGATACGCAGTATTTT. Translated: CSADRLAGGTDTQYF.

In nucleotides, the CDR3 is TGTGCCAGTTCTCGTTCAGGGGTGGCCGGGGAGCTGTTTTTT. It encodes CASSRSGVAGELFF. The J gene is TRBJ2-2, the V gene TRBV27, with D perhaps matching TRBD1 (6 bases). The germline V and J ends were trimmed by 9 bases and 6 bases, with 17 bases remaining between them. The CDR3 spans 14 residues. The germline V gene has CDR1 MNHEY and CDR2 SMNVEV (reference sequence).

This clone was seen just once. V is TRBV20-1 and J is TRBJ2-1, with 13 nucleotides matching TRBD2. Germline values: CDR1 DFQATT, CDR2 SNEGSKA (reference sequence). The CDR3 totals 18 residues. Trimming took 0 bases from V and 4 from J; bases not matched to a gene: 9. Here the CDR3 reads CSARDSRTSGSRYNEQFF. In DNA, the CDR3 is TGCAGTGCTAGAGATTCGAGGACTAGCGGGAGCAGGTACAATGAGCAGTTCTTC.

This clone has only a few counts. CDR3 nucleotides: TGTGCCAGCAGCTTGAGCCTAGAGGGGGCTGAGGGCTACACCTTC. Protein: CASSLSLEGAEGYTF. This chain connects TRBV7-2 to TRBJ1-2; TRBD1 aligns across 7 bases. Germline CDR1 reads SGHTA; CDR2 reads FQGNSA. This CDR3 has 15 residues. V lost 3 bases and J lost 8; bases outside the gene matches: 12.

This clone was picked up many times. The chain is built from TRBV5-4 and TRBJ1-1, with 8 bases that match TRBD1. This CDR3 has 15 residues. Germline loops: CDR1 SGHNT, CDR2 YYREEE (reference sequence). With V trimmed by 0 bases and J by 2 bases, 3 bases remained unmatched. Written as DNA, the CDR3 is TGTGCCAGCAGCTTGGAGACAGGGGTTAACACTGAAGCTTTCTTT. It codes for CASSLETGVNTEAFF.

The J gene is TRBJ2-1, the V gene TRBV20-1; 9 bases match TRBD2. This CDR3 contains 16 residues. J gave up 9 bases and V 5 bases, and 17 bases lay outside the gene matches. CDR1 and CDR2 from the germline V gene are DFQATT and SNEGSKA (reference sequence). CDR3 DNA: TGCAGTGCTCCCCGAATCGGCGGGAGGGTGAGCAGTGAGCAGTTCTTC. Amino acid sequence: CSAPRIGGRVSSEQFF.

Many counts were recorded for this clone. This rearrangement joins TRBV11-2 to TRBJ1-3; D uncertain. Germline V gives CDR1 SGHAT, CDR2 FQNNGV. The CDR3 consists of 16 residues. The V end lost 5 bases, the J end lost 0 bases, and 14 bases lay between the germline ends. This chain's CDR3 is CASSPSRMSSGNTIYF. The CDR3, as DNA: TGTGCCAGCAGCCCATCCCGCATGAGCTCTGGAAACACCATATATTTT.

The V gene is TRBV5-5, the J gene TRBJ1-2, with D unresolved. The V gene's germline CDR1 is SGHKS and CDR2 YYEKEE (reference sequence). The V gene lost 1 base and the J gene lost 6 bases, with 10 bases spanning the gap. CDR3 length: 13 amino acids. CDR3 amino acids: CASSLHTLDGYTF. Here the CDR3 DNA reads TGTGCCAGCAGCTTGCATACCCTCGATGGCTACACCTTC.

This clone is a singleton in its sample. The chain uses TRBV20-1 and TRBJ1-2; D is unclear. Trimming cost V 3 bases and J 3 bases, with 8 bases left between them. This CDR3 has 12 residues. Germline values: CDR1 DFQATT, CDR2 SNEGSKA (reference sequence). CDR3 nucleotide sequence: TGCAGTGCTAGGAACACGGACTATGGCTACACCTTC. This sequence encodes CSARNTDYGYTF.

This clone has only a few counts. A read error may explain this, as a much larger clone is one base away. The conserved phenylalanine or tryptophan normally closing the CDR3 is absent here, so this likely arose from a read error. This chain connects TRBV5-6 to TRBJ1-1, with 8 bases lining up with TRBD1. There are 16 residues in the CDR3. V shed 0 bases and J 5 bases; nucleotides not matched to a gene: 9. Germline V CDR1 and CDR2: SGHDT, YYEEEE. This chain's CDR3 is CASSLGQGAGKTEAFS. The CDR3 nucleotides read TGTGCCAGCAGCTTGGGGCAGGGGGCAGGGAAAACTGAAGCTTTCTCT.

This clone is medium-sized within its sample. The rearrangement joins TRBV28 to TRBJ2-7; no clear D gene. This CDR3 has 13 residues. Per the germline V gene, CDR1 is MDHEN and CDR2 is SYDVKM. The V and J ends lost 5 bases and 3 bases respectively, with 11 bases between them. CDR3 amino acids: CASSDLGDYEQYF. The DNA of the CDR3 is TGTGCCAGCAGTGACCTAGGAGACTACGAGCAGTACTTC.

This chain joins TRBV7-6 and TRBJ1-2; TRBD1 matches 8 bases. The CDR3 consists of 16 residues. V was clipped by 0 bases and J by 3 bases; unmatched bases: 6. Germline CDR1 and CDR2: SGHVS and FNYEAQ. CDR3: CASSLATGVIDYGYTF. The CDR3 region has the DNA TGTGCCAGCAGCTTAGCGACAGGGGTTATAGACTATGGCTACACCTTC.

V is TRBV11-2 and J is TRBJ2-7; no clear D gene. CDR1 is SGHAT and CDR2 is FQNNGV in the germline V gene. With 1 base removed from V and 3 bases from J, the gap between germline ends came to 7 bases. The CDR3 runs 13 residues. The CDR3 here is CASSLVAGYEQYF. The CDR3 DNA reads TGTGCCAGCAGCTTAGTTGCAGGCTACGAGCAGTACTTC.

In this sample, this clone turned up many times. The chain couples TRBV16 to TRBJ1-5, with D perhaps TRBD1 (5 bases). Germline CDR1 is KGHSY and CDR2 is FQNENV. Trimming shortened V by 4 bases and J by 11 bases, and 15 bases separated the two germline ends. There are 13 residues in the CDR3. CDR3 nucleotides: TGTGCCAGCAGCCCCATCCTCGGGGGTACCCAGCATTTT. Its translation is CASSPILGGTQHF.

The table lists this clone with a few counts. The chain employs TRBV12-3 or TRBV12-4 and TRBJ2-7; D call uncertain. This CDR3 is built from 12 residues. Trimming took off 5 bases at V and 4 bases at J, with 9 bases between the two ends. The DNA of the CDR3 is TGTGCCAGCAGTCCCCGGCAGTACGAGCAGTACTTC. Its translation is CASSPRQYEQYF.

With regard to this clone: An end of the junction differs from the germline gene, which may be a read error. This sequence joins TRBV5-1 and TRBJ2-2; weak D call: TRBD1 (5 bases). The germline V gene has CDR1 SGHRS and CDR2 YFSETQ. CDR3 length: 14 amino acids. CDR3 DNA: TGCGCCAGCAGTTTGGACATTAACACCGGGGAGCTGTTTTTT. Translating gives CASSLDINTGELFF.

The chain uses TRBV3-1 and TRBJ2-3; D is unresolved. Trimming took 5 bases from V and 4 from J, leaving 13 bases between them. The CDR3 sequence is 14 residues long. Germline V lookup: CDR1 LGHDT, CDR2 YNNKEL (reference sequence). This chain's CDR3 is CASSSGVRSDTQYF. The CDR3 nucleotides read TGTGCCAGCAGCTCTGGCGTACGCTCAGATACGCAGTATTTT.

The chain combines TRBV19 with TRBJ1-2, with 8 bases that match TRBD1. V lost 1 base, J lost 4 bases, and 2 bases stayed unmatched. This CDR3 is built from 14 residues. Germline values: CDR1 LNHDA, CDR2 SQIVND (reference sequence). Here the CDR3 DNA reads TGTGCCAGTAGTATAGGGACAGGGCCCTATGGCTACACCTTC. Amino acids: CASSIGTGPYGYTF.

On this clone: This sample also contains other DNA sequences that code for the same CDR3. In nucleotides, the CDR3 is TGCAGTATCGGTCAGGGGGCGATTTCTGGGGCCAACGTCCTGACTTTC. Its protein is CSIGQGAISGANVLTF. The rearrangement uses TRBV20-1 and TRBJ2-6, with 8 bases lining up with TRBD1. Germline-derived CDR1 and CDR2 are DFQATT and SNEGSKA (reference sequence). The CDR3 covers 16 residues. The J segment lost 1 base and the V segment lost 8 bases, leaving 10 bases of the junction unmatched.

The J gene is TRBJ2-1, the V gene TRBV6-5; 11 bases agree with TRBD2. Germline V gene lookup returns CDR1 MNHEY and CDR2 SVGAGI. V shed 2 bases, J shed 9 bases, and the junction held 6 bases outside the gene matches. The CDR3 covers 15 residues. In DNA, the CDR3 is TGTGCCAGCAGTTACGCGTTTACTAGCGGGAGTGAGCAGTTCTTC. It specifies CASSYAFTSGSEQFF.

The rearrangement joins TRBV29-1 to TRBJ2-1, with 9 nucleotides matching TRBD2. After removal of 4 bases from V and 10 bases from J, the junction contained 2 bases not matched to a gene. Germline V gene lookup returns CDR1 SQVTM and CDR2 ANQGSEA. The CDR3 has 11 residues. The CDR3 DNA is TGCAGCGTTGTTCTAGCGGGAGAGCAGTTCTTC. Translation gives CSVVLAGEQFF.

The chain carries TRBV6-5 and TRBJ2-3, with 8 bases fitting TRBD2. The CDR3 covers 15 residues. Trimming took 6 bases from V and 4 from J; bases not matched to a gene: 9. The germline CDR1 and CDR2 sequences are MNHEY and SVGAGI. The CDR3 region is CASSLLAEGPDTQYF. The CDR3 coding sequence is TGTGCCAGCAGCTTACTAGCGGAGGGCCCAGATACGCAGTATTTT.

J is TRBJ1-6 and V is TRBV6-1; D not certain. This CDR3 is built from 15 residues. Deletions cut 3 bases from V and 7 bases from J, with 13 bases between. From germline, CDR1 is MNHNS and CDR2 SASEGT. CDR3: CASSDDTRRNSPLHF. The DNA of the CDR3 is TGTGCCAGCAGTGACGACACGAGACGGAATTCACCCCTCCACTTT.

The V and J genes are TRBV20-1 and TRBJ2-1; D ambiguous. Germline loops: CDR1 DFQATT, CDR2 SNEGSKA (reference sequence). V dropped 2 bases and J dropped 4 bases, with 12 bases sitting between them. This CDR3 is built from 14 residues. The DNA for the CDR3 is TGCAGTGCTAGACCGTGGTACCTATACAATGAGCAGTTCTTC. Translation: CSARPWYLYNEQFF.

This clone has more than one count but fewer than ten. Other DNA sequences within the sample encode an identical CDR3. The DNA for the CDR3 is TGTGCCAGCAGCCGGACTAGCGCCTCCGGGGAGCTGTTTTTT. Translated: CASSRTSASGELFF. The V call is TRBV28, the J call TRBJ2-2; the match to TRBD2 covers 9 bases. Germline V CDR1 and CDR2: MDHEN, SYDVKM. CDR3 length equals 14 residues. V was pared by 6 bases and J by 6 bases, with 5 bases of the junction left unmatched.

In this sample, this clone turned up many times. This chain joins TRBV7-9 and TRBJ1-1; D is ambiguous. V dropped 5 bases and J dropped 0 bases, with 7 bases sitting between them. The CDR3 covers 13 residues. Germline loops: CDR1 SEHNR, CDR2 FQNEAQ (reference sequence). DNA for the CDR3: TGTGCCAGCAGCGCCCGAGTGAACACTGAAGCTTTCTTT. This codes for CASSARVNTEAFF.

The chain links TRBV7-2 to TRBJ2-7; 9 bases agree with TRBD1. CDR3 length: 15 amino acids. The J segment lost 3 bases and the V segment lost 3 bases, leaving 6 bases of the junction unmatched. The V gene's germline CDR1 is SGHTA and CDR2 FQGNSA. The CDR3 DNA sequence: TGTGCCAGCAGCTTCTCCGGGACAGGGTACTACGAGCAGTACTTC. The encoded protein is CASSFSGTGYYEQYF. The variable domain in full, with the rest retrieved from reference TRBV7-2 and TRBJ2-7, is GAGVSQSPSNKVTEKGKDVELRCDPISGHTALYWYRQSLGQGLEFLIYFQGNSAPDKSGLPSDRFSAERTGGSVSTLTIQRTQQEDSAVYLCASSFSGTGYYEQYFGPGTRLTVT.

This chain uses TRBV11-2 with TRBJ2-2; 14 bases are shared with TRBD2. The CDR3 contains 19 residues. Looked up from germline, CDR1 is SGHAT and CDR2 is FQNNGV. V dropped 3 bases and J dropped 0; count of bases not matched to a gene: 6. The CDR3 loop reads CASSFGTSGSSANTGELFF. CDR3 in DNA: TGTGCCAGCAGCTTTGGGACTAGCGGGAGTTCGGCGAACACCGGGGAGCTGTTTTTT.